The rows below give T cell receptor beta chains drawn from one sample of a study of Graves' ophthalmopathy and Graves' hyperthyroidism. TCRdb recomputed calls from the multiplex PCR reads with MiXCR, one row per CDR3 protein. The sample has 400,000 to 450,000 distinct CDR3 sequences, under 25% seen once. Specimen: peripheral blood. The source is a woman between 18 and 30 years old with stable Graves' hyperthyroidism. Each CDR3 is given with its conserved first and last residue. A D gene is named only where the DNA matches it firmly. Rows may omit the clone size; those that give it use once, few, many or a size class.

clone_size	v_call	j_call	d_call	cdr3_nt	cdr3_aa
few	TRBV19	TRBJ2-5	TRBD1	TGTGCCAGTAGTATCCAGGGGGCGCTGGGAGAGACCCAGTACTTC	CASSIQGALGETQYF
many	TRBV18	TRBJ1-1	-	TGTGCCAGCCAATCGGGTTTGGACACTGAAGCTTTCTTT	CASQSGLDTEAFF
many	TRBV6-2/TRBV6-3	TRBJ2-5	-	TGTGCCAGCAGTTATCGCTCTAACCAAGAGACCCAGTACTTC	CASSYRSNQETQYF
many	TRBV6-2/TRBV6-3	TRBJ1-5	-	TGTGCCAGCAGTCCTAGGCGGGGGGCACGGGATCAGCCCCAGCATTTT	CASSPRRGARDQPQHF
many	TRBV2	TRBJ1-2	-	TGTGCCGGCCGGACAGTAGCTAACTATGGCTACACCTTC	CAGRTVANYGYTF
many	TRBV7-2	TRBJ1-2	-	TGTGCCAGCAGCTTCCGGGACTCCACGCGGAGGTATGGCTACACCTTC	CASSFRDSTRRYGYTF
-	TRBV28	TRBJ1-1	-	TGTGCCAGCAGCCCGAGTCTCCGTTACACTGAAGCTTTCTTT	CASSPSLRYTEAFF
many	TRBV6-1	TRBJ1-6	TRBD1	TGTGCCAGCAGTGAACCTAGGACAGGGGCGTATAATTCACCCCTCCACTTT	CASSEPRTGAYNSPLHF
many	TRBV19	TRBJ2-4	-	TGTGCCAGTAGTATAAACTCCGGGACTAAAAACATTCAGTACTTC	CASSINSGTKNIQYF
-	TRBV6-2/TRBV6-3	TRBJ2-7	-	TGTGCCAGCAGTTACTCAGGACTGGAGCAGTACTTC	CASSYSGLEQYF
many	TRBV7-9	TRBJ2-7	-	TGTGCCAGCAGCTTAGGCGCAAATTCGGACGAGCAGTACTTC	CASSLGANSDEQYF
many	TRBV20-1	TRBJ2-7	TRBD2	TGCAGTGCTTCCGGGACTAGCGTGCAGTACTTC	CSASGTSVQYF
-	TRBV11-1	TRBJ2-2	TRBD2	TGTGCCAGCAGCTTAGGGGGGACTATCAACACCGGGGAGCTGTTTTTT	CASSLGGTINTGELFF
-	TRBV6-2/TRBV6-3	TRBJ1-2	-	TGTGCCAGCAGTTACTCCTGGAAGACCTATGGCTACACCTTC	CASSYSWKTYGYTF
-	TRBV6-2/TRBV6-3	TRBJ2-2	-	TGTGCCAGCAGTTTTCCCCAGGACACCGGGGAGCTGTTTTTT	CASSFPQDTGELFF
many	TRBV29-1	TRBJ2-7	-	TGCAGCGTTGAAGGCATTGCCTACGAGCAGTACTTC	CSVEGIAYEQYF